This T cell receptor beta chain was recovered during a study of identical twins. TCRdb independently ran MiXCR on the 5' RACE reads; one entry per CDR3 protein. The sample has 400,000 to 500,000 distinct CDR3 sequences; 14% are singletons. CDR3 length: 16 amino acids. The trim removed 4 bases at V and 4 bases at J, leaving 7 bases unmatched. These same records also appear under a second study, on yellow fever vaccine responses in identical twins.

The sample was CD4+ T cells sorted from blood. The sequence derives from a woman aged 18 to 35 in good health. The chain employs TRBV12-3 or TRBV12-4 and TRBJ2-3, with 11 bases matching TRBD2. The CDR3 region is CASSYSGRGFADTQYF. DNA of the CDR3: TGTGCCAGCAGTTATAGCGGGAGGGGGTTTGCAGATACGCAGTATTTT.